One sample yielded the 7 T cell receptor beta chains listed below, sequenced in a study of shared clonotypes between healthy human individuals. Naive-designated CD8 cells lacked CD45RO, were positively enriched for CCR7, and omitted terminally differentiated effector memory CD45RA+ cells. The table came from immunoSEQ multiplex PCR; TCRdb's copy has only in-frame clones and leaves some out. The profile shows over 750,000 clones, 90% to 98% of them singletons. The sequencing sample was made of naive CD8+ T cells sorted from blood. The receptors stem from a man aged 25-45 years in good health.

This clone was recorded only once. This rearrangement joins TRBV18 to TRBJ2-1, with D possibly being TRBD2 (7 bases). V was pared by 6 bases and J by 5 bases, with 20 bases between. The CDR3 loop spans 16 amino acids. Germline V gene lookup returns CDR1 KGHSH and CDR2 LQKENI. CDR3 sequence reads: CASSPRAGAPNNEQFF. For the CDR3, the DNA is TGTGCCAGCTCCCCTAGGGCGGGGGCACCAAACAATGAGCAGTTCTTC.

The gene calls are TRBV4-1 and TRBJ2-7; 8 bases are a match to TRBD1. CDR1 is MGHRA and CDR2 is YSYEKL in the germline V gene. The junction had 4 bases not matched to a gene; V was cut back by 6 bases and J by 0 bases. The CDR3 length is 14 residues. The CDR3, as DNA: TGCGCCAGCAGTAGGACAGGGTCCTCCTACGAGCAGTACTTC. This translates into CASSRTGSSYEQYF.

CDR3 region: CASSPTSGMYNEQFF. The CDR3, as DNA: TGCGCCAGCAGCCCCACTAGCGGGATGTACAATGAGCAGTTCTTC. This chain connects TRBV5-1 to TRBJ2-1, with TRBD2 matching over 10 bases. CDR3 length: 15 residues. The V segment lost 4 bases and the J segment 4 bases; nucleotides outside the gene matches: 5. The germline V gene encodes CDR1 SGHRS and CDR2 YFSETQ.

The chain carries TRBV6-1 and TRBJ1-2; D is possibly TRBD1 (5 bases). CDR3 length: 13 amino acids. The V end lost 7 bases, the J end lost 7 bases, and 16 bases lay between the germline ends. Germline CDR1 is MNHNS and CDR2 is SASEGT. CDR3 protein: CASTWGPAAGYTF. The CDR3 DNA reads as TGTGCCAGCACTTGGGGCCCCGCTGCTGGCTACACCTTC.

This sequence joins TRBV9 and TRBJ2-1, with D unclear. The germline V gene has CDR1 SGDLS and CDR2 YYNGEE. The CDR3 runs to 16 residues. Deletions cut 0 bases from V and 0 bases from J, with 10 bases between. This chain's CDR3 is CASSVDSYNSYNEQFF. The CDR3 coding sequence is TGTGCCAGCAGCGTAGATTCGTACAACTCCTACAATGAGCAGTTCTTC.

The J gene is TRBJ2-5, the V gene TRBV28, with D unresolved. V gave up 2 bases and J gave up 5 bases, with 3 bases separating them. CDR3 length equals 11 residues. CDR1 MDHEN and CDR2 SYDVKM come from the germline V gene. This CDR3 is CASSLGETQYF. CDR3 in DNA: TGTGCCAGCAGTTTAGGGGAGACCCAGTACTTC.

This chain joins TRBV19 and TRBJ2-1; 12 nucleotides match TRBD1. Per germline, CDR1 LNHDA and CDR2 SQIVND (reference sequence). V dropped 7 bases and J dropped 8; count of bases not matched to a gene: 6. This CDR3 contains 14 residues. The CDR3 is CASTPGQGAYEQFF. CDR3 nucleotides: TGTGCCAGTACTCCGGGACAGGGGGCTTATGAGCAGTTCTTC. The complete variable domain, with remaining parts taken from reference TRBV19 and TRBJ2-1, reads DGGITQSPKYLFRKEGQNVTLSCEQNLNHDAMYWYRQDPGQGLRLIYYSQIVNDFQKGDIAEGYSVSREKKESFPLTVTSAQKNPTAFYLCASTPGQGAYEQFFGPGTRLTVL.